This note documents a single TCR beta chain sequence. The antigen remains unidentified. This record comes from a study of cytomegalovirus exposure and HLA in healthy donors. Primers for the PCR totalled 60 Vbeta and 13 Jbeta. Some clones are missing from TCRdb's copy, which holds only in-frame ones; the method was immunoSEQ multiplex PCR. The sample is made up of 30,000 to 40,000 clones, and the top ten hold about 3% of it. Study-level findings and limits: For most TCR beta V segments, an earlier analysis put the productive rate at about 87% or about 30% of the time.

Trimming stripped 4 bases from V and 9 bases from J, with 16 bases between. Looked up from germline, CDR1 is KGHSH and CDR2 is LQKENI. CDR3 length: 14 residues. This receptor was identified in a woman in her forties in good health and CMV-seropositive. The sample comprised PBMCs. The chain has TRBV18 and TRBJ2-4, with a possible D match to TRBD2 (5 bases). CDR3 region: CASSLPAALGIQYF. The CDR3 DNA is TGTGCCAGCTCACTCCCAGCGGCCCTGGGCATTCAGTACTTC.